What follows are 29 T cell receptor beta chains derived from one specimen sequenced in a study of read filtering for tumor transcriptome and immune sequencing. From roughly 400 ng of RNA, a library with molecular barcoded alpha/delta and beta/gamma adaptors was made. Via MiXCR, TCRdb re-called the reads, giving one row per CDR3 protein. The table shows more than 30,000 distinct CDR3 sequences, with approximately 17% occurring only once. The specimen sequenced was a population of CD138-negative cells sorted from bone marrow. Receptors originate from a donor aged 40 or over with multiple myeloma.

As to this clonotype: One end of the junction does not line up with germline, which may come from a read error. V gene TRBV6-1 combines with J gene TRBJ2-7, with TRBD2 as a possible D gene (6 bases). In germline, CDR1 is MNHNS, CDR2 SASEGT. CDR3 size: 17 residues. This chain's CDR3 is CASSEELSGLPSCEQYF. For the CDR3, the DNA is TGTGCCAGCAGTGAAGAGTTATCGGGACTTCCCTCCTGCGAGCAGTACTTC.

About this clonotype: A much larger clone differs by one base, so this may be a read error. The gene calls are TRBV12-3 or TRBV12-4 and TRBJ2-5, with TRBD2 matching over 11 bases. With V trimmed by 11 bases and J by 8 bases, 13 bases remained unmatched. The CDR3 loop spans 14 amino acids. The CDR3 bases are TGTGCCTGCATCTTTAGCGGGGGGGCCCCCACCCAGTACTTC. The encoded protein is CACIFSGGAPTQYF.

This clonotype was detected many times. The chain links TRBV20-1 to TRBJ2-3; possibly TRBD1 or TRBD2 for D (6 bases each). The CDR3 is made up of 15 amino acids. CDR1 is DFQATT and CDR2 is SNEGSKA in the germline V gene (reference sequence). With 6 bases removed from V and 8 bases from J, the gap between germline ends came to 24 bases. The CDR3 is CSAGEDGGPRGTQYF. In nucleotides, the CDR3 is TGCAGTGCGGGAGAGGACGGGGGCCCGAGGGGTACGCAGTATTTT.

This clonotype was seen only a few times. At one end the junction does not follow the germline gene, possibly because of a read error. V is TRBV12-3 or TRBV12-4 and J is TRBJ2-3; 12 bases map to TRBD2. The CDR3 consists of 18 residues. The CDR3 DNA is TGTGCCTGCAGTTTTACTACCGCTAGCGGGAGGGCCCGGGATACGCAGTATTTT. It specifies CACSFTTASGRARDTQYF.

This clonotype was seen ten or more times. The chain is built from TRBV7-9 and TRBJ2-2, with 7 positions matching TRBD2. V lost 3 bases, J lost 0 bases, and 1 base stayed unmatched. Germline loops: CDR1 SEHNR, CDR2 FQNEAQ (reference sequence). This CDR3 contains 15 residues. The CDR3 sequence: CASSFRGANTGELFF. The CDR3 DNA reads as TGTGCCAGCAGCTTTCGGGGGGCGAACACCGGGGAGCTGTTTTTT.

For this clonotype: This CDR3 fails to terminate in the conserved phenylalanine or tryptophan, so it likely reflects a read error. The chain combines TRBV28 with TRBJ2-5, with D perhaps assigned TRBD1 or TRBD2 (6 bases each). The CDR3 length is 14 residues. CDR1 and CDR2 (germline): MDHEN, SYDVKM. This chain's CDR3 is CAGSFGGRRETQYL. In nucleotides, the CDR3 is TGTGCCGGCAGTTTTGGGGGGCGCAGGGAGACCCAGTACCTC.

This clonotype was found many times. The chain carries TRBV29-1 and TRBJ1-2; D is perhaps TRBD1 (5 bases). V lost 6 bases and J lost 8, with 10 bases in between. The CDR3 is made up of 10 amino acids. The germline CDR1 and CDR2 sequences are SQVTM and ANQGSEA. CDR3: CSVWRGGYTF. The CDR3 nucleotides are TGCAGCGTCTGGAGGGGCGGCTACACCTTC.

This clonotype has ten or more counts. This sequence joins TRBV5-5 and TRBJ1-1; possibly TRBD1 for D (5 bases). The CDR3 has 14 amino acids. Trimming left V 2 bases short and J 4 bases short, with 12 bases between. Germline CDR1 is SGHKS and CDR2 is YYEKEE (reference sequence). In DNA, the CDR3 is TGTGCCAGCAGCTTTAGGGGATTTTTCACTGAAGCTTTCTTT. Amino acid sequence: CASSFRGFFTEAFF.

In its sample, this clonotype was seen many times. The V and J genes are TRBV28 and TRBJ1-5; D perhaps matches TRBD1 (6 bases). Germline lookup yields CDR1 MDHEN and CDR2 SYDVKM. The V end lost 5 bases, the J end lost 2 bases, and 13 bases lay between the germline ends. The CDR3 has 15 residues. The CDR3 here is CASSARTVGNQPQHF. CDR3 nucleotides: TGTGCCAGCAGTGCCCGGACAGTGGGCAATCAGCCCCAGCATTTT.

This clonotype was detected many times. The rearrangement uses TRBV5-4 and TRBJ1-5; the D is unclear. V lost 0 bases and J 6 bases, leaving 13 bases between the germline ends. The CDR3 is 15 amino acids. Germline loops: CDR1 SGHNT, CDR2 YYREEE (reference sequence). CDR3 sequence reads: CASSLGAGAGQPQHF. The CDR3 DNA follows: TGTGCCAGCAGCTTGGGGGCAGGTGCGGGTCAGCCCCAGCATTTT.

In its sample, this clonotype was seen many times. The rearrangement links TRBV28 to TRBJ2-5, with D maybe TRBD1 (6 bases). V lost 4 bases and J 0 bases, leaving 9 bases between the germline ends. There are 14 residues in the CDR3. Per germline, CDR1 MDHEN and CDR2 SYDVKM. DNA for the CDR3: TGTGCCAGCAGTTCTACAGGGAACCAAGAGACCCAGTACTTC. Translating it yields CASSSTGNQETQYF.

The gene calls are TRBV20-1 and TRBJ1-5; D gene uncertain. Germline V gene data show CDR1 as DFQATT and CDR2 as SNEGSKA (reference sequence). V was clipped by 3 bases and J by 0 bases, with 6 bases between them. This CDR3 is built from 13 residues. The CDR3 sequence: CSASLRSNQPQHF. The CDR3 nucleotides read TGCAGTGCTAGTTTGCGTAGCAATCAGCCCCAGCATTTT.

This clonotype was seen repeatedly, ten times or more. The chain recombines TRBV6-2 or TRBV6-3 with TRBJ2-3; 8 positions agree with TRBD2. V shed 6 bases and J 0 bases; nucleotides not matched to a gene: 8. The CDR3 is 16 residues long. Germline V gives CDR1 MNHEY, CDR2 SVGEGT. The CDR3 bases are TGTGCCAGCAGCCGCGACGGGACTAGGAGCACAGATACGCAGTATTTT. It codes for CASSRDGTRSTDTQYF.

This clonotype was seen more than once but under ten times. V is TRBV20-1 and J is TRBJ1-4; possibly TRBD1 for D (6 bases). The germline CDR1 and CDR2 sequences are DFQATT and SNEGSKA (reference sequence). Trimming took 4 bases from V and 0 from J, leaving 15 bases between them. CDR3 length equals 16 residues. This CDR3 reads CSAKDSNFATNEKLFF. In nucleotides, the CDR3 is TGCAGTGCTAAGGACAGTAATTTTGCAACTAATGAAAAACTGTTTTTT.

This clonotype came up many times. This chain uses TRBV29-1 with TRBJ2-1; no definite D call. The V end was cut by 5 bases, the J end by 2 bases, with 10 bases between. CDR1 and CDR2 (germline): SQVTM, ANQGSEA. This CDR3 has 13 amino acids. CDR3 coding DNA: TGCAGCGTTCGCGAAGTGACCTACAATGAGCAGTTCTTC. It specifies CSVREVTYNEQFF.

This chain links TRBV11-1 with TRBJ2-1; possible D gene TRBD2, 6 bases. There are 15 residues in the CDR3. Trimming shortened V by 5 bases and J by 5 bases, and 16 bases separated the two germline ends. Germline V CDR1 and CDR2: SGHAT, FQDESV (reference sequence). The CDR3 DNA reads TGTGCCAGCAGCCGAGTGCGGGGTGCCCACAATGAGCAGTTCTTC. It translates to CASSRVRGAHNEQFF.

V gene TRBV24-1 combines with J gene TRBJ2-1, with unresolved D. Germline V gene sequence: CDR1 KGHDR, CDR2 SFDVKD. The CDR3 consists of 17 residues. Deletions cut 2 bases from V and 5 bases from J, with 18 bases between. The DNA of the CDR3 is TGTGCCACCAGTGATTCGTCGCCCCTCGTAAGGCACAATGAGCAGTTCTTC. Protein sequence: CATSDSSPLVRHNEQFF.

CDR3 sequence: CSAMEGGQGEAFF. The CDR3 DNA is TGCAGTGCTATGGAAGGGGGACAGGGGGAAGCTTTCTTT. The chain is built from TRBV20-1 and TRBJ1-1, with TRBD1 matching 10 bases. CDR1 is DFQATT, CDR2 SNEGSKA, per germline (reference sequence). There are 13 residues in the CDR3. V lost 4 bases and J lost 8; bases outside the gene matches: 7.

Many counts were recorded for this clonotype. The genes are TRBV20-1 and TRBJ1-1, with D unclear. V dropped 6 bases and J dropped 1 base, with 9 bases sitting between them. Germline loops: CDR1 DFQATT, CDR2 SNEGSKA (reference sequence). The CDR3 runs 12 residues. The CDR3 DNA sequence: TGCAGTGCAAGGACGGGGAACACTGAAGCTTTCTTT. Translation gives CSARTGNTEAFF.

V and J are TRBV12-5 and TRBJ2-5; 14 bases match TRBD2. Germline CDR1 reads LGHNT; CDR2 reads FRNRAP. The CDR3 runs to 21 residues. V dropped 5 bases and J dropped 3; count of bases not matched to a gene: 20. CDR3: CASGPRDRSGTSGSKEETQYF. Written as DNA, the CDR3 is TGTGCTAGTGGTCCGAGGGACCGATCTGGGACTAGCGGGAGTAAGGAAGAGACCCAGTACTTC.

In regard to this clonotype: Germline and junction disagree at one end, which may indicate a read error. V usage is TRBV7-9 and J usage is TRBJ1-1, with D possibly matching TRBD1 (5 bases). The CDR3 contains 14 residues. Germline-derived CDR1 and CDR2 are SEHNR and FQNEAQ (reference sequence). The CDR3 loop is CASNLLGLVTEAFF. In DNA, the CDR3 is TGTGCCAGCAACTTACTGGGACTAGTCACTGAAGCTTTCTTT.

At least ten counts were recorded for this clonotype. The chain joins TRBV29-1 to TRBJ1-1; 7 bases line up with TRBD1. V shed 4 bases, J shed 4 bases, and the junction held 6 bases outside the gene matches. Germline CDR1 SQVTM, CDR2 ANQGSEA. The CDR3 spans 13 residues. This CDR3 reads CSVGRQGSTEAFF. CDR3 sequence (DNA): TGCAGCGTTGGAAGACAGGGTTCCACTGAAGCTTTCTTT.

This chain links TRBV5-4 with TRBJ2-2; D is ambiguous. The CDR3 covers 13 residues. CDR1 is SGHNT, CDR2 YYREEE, per germline (reference sequence). The V end was cut by 0 bases, the J end by 7 bases, with 7 bases between. The CDR3 nucleotides read TGTGCCAGCAGCTTGGTCACGAACGGGGAGCTGTTTTTT. It encodes CASSLVTNGELFF.

As for this clonotype: Sequence at one end of the junction differs from germline and may be a read error. The V call is TRBV5-1, the J call TRBJ1-1; unclear D gene. Germline CDR1 SGHRS, CDR2 YFSETQ. The CDR3 runs 13 residues. The CDR3 DNA is TGTGCCAGCAGCTCTTACTCCGGCACTGAAGCTTTCTTT. Protein product: CASSSYSGTEAFF. The complete variable domain, with remaining parts taken from reference TRBV5-1 and TRBJ1-1, reads KAGVTQTPRYLIKTRGQQVTLSCSPISGHRSVSWYQQTPGQGLQFLFEYFSETQRNKGNFPGRFSGRQFSNSRSEMNVSTLELGDSALYLCASSSYSGTEAFFGQGTRLTVV.

At least ten counts were recorded for this clonotype. The V call is TRBV7-9, the J call TRBJ2-2; TRBD2 aligns across 14 bases. The CDR3 has 14 amino acids. CDR1 is SEHNR and CDR2 is FQNEAQ in the germline V gene (reference sequence). V shed 5 bases and J 9 bases; nucleotides not matched to a gene: 2. The DNA for the CDR3 is TGTGCCAGCAGCCGGACTAGCGGGAGGAGGGAGCTGTTTTTT. It specifies CASSRTSGRRELFF. Based on the CDR3 plus reference TRBV7-9 and TRBJ2-2, the full variable domain is DTGVSQNPRHKITKRGQNVTFRCDPISEHNRLYWYRQTLGQGPEFLTYFQNEAQLEKSRLLSDRFSAERPKGSFSTLEIQRTEQGDSAMYLCASSRTSGRRELFFGEGSRLTVL.

The sample holds many counts of this clonotype. The gene calls are TRBV20-1 and TRBJ2-5; the match to TRBD2 covers 8 bases. Germline V gene sequence: CDR1 DFQATT, CDR2 SNEGSKA (reference sequence). The trim removed 2 bases at V and 5 bases at J, leaving 10 bases unmatched. CDR3 length: 15 amino acids. As DNA, the CDR3 is TGCAGTGCTAGATTATTCGGGAGGGCCAAGGAGACCCAGTACTTC. Residues: CSARLFGRAKETQYF.

Details on this clonotype: Given a much more abundant clone one base away, this may be a read error. The J gene is TRBJ2-2, the V gene TRBV28; D may be TRBD1 or TRBD2 (6 bases each). CDR3 length: 15 amino acids. Germline values: CDR1 MDHEN, CDR2 SYDVKM. CDR3: CASSHRGLGTGELVF. CDR3 sequence (DNA): TGTGCCAGCAGTCACCGGGGGCTGGGCACCGGGGAGCTGGTTTTT.

The rearrangement links TRBV5-4 to TRBJ2-3; D possibly matches TRBD1 or TRBD2 (6 bases each). Germline V CDR1 and CDR2: SGHNT, YYREEE (reference sequence). The CDR3 runs 16 residues. The V and J ends lost 2 bases and 0 bases respectively, with 13 bases between them. CDR3 region: CASSFGGGLSTDTQYF. DNA of the CDR3: TGTGCCAGCAGCTTTGGAGGGGGGCTAAGCACAGATACGCAGTATTTT.

This clonotype was counted ten times or more. The V and J genes are TRBV29-1 and TRBJ2-1; D call uncertain. Trimming took 8 bases from V and 4 from J, leaving 15 bases between them. The germline gives CDR1 SQVTM, CDR2 ANQGSEA. This CDR3 has 13 amino acids. CDR3 coding DNA: TGCAGCCATCCGTCTAACTCATACAATGAGCAGTTCTTC. Amino acid sequence: CSHPSNSYNEQFF.